The 5 T cell receptor beta chains given below trace back to one sample, sequenced in a study of blood T cells in healthy people across ages. Then a second PCR, running about 6 to 11 cycles, was carried out with a sample-barcoded 5' primer and a J-beta primer mix. TCRdb reanalysed the 5' RACE reads using MiXCR and keeps one entry per CDR3 protein. Of about 900,000 distinct CDR3 sequences listed, around two thirds are singletons. Sequenced material: blood. These receptors all stem from a young man in good health.

V is TRBV27 and J is TRBJ2-7; D perhaps matches TRBD1 (5 bases). The CDR3 runs 15 residues. V dropped 2 bases and J dropped 0 bases, with 11 bases sitting between them. The germline CDR1 and CDR2 sequences are MNHEY and SMNVEV (reference sequence). CDR3 amino acids: CASSLQGSLSYEQYF. The CDR3 coding sequence is TGTGCCAGCAGTTTACAGGGATCCCTCTCCTACGAGCAGTACTTC.

The V gene is TRBV13, the J gene TRBJ1-2; D gene ambiguous. Germline V gives CDR1 PRHDT, CDR2 FYEKMQ (reference sequence). Trimming took 4 bases from V and 6 from J, leaving 9 bases between them. The CDR3 sequence is 12 residues long. CDR3: CASSSLGHGYTF. CDR3 coding DNA: TGTGCCAGCAGCTCCCTCGGACATGGCTACACCTTC.

In the case of this clonotype: A junction end diverges from the germline sequence, so it may reflect a read error. The chain employs TRBV5-1 and TRBJ1-2; D remains unclear. The germline V gene has CDR1 SGHRS and CDR2 YFSETQ. CDR3 size: 14 residues. The CDR3 DNA sequence: TGTGCCAGCAGCTTCACGGGGAAAAACTATGGCTACACCTTC. The encoded protein is CASSFTGKNYGYTF.

To note about this clonotype: One end of the junction varies from germline; a read error may be responsible. The rearrangement links TRBV28 to TRBJ2-1, with D perhaps matching TRBD2 (6 bases). The CDR3 is 15 amino acids. Germline V gene sequence: CDR1 MDHEN, CDR2 SYDVKM. CDR3 residues: CASNSGLASGTERFF. The CDR3 DNA is TGTGCCAGCAATAGCGGTTTGGCTTCGGGTACGGAGCGGTTCTTC.

The rearrangement links TRBV5-6 to TRBJ1-4; no clear D. The CDR3 runs to 14 residues. The V end lost 0 bases, the J end lost 8 bases, and 11 bases lay between the germline ends. Germline loops: CDR1 SGHDT, CDR2 YYEEEE. The CDR3 DNA reads as TGTGCCAGCAGCTTGGGAGGTGGCGGGGAAAAACTGTTTTTT. Residues: CASSLGGGGEKLFF. The full variable domain, rest sourced from reference TRBV5-6 and TRBJ1-4, is DAGVTQSPTHLIKTRGQQVTLRCSPKSGHDTVSWYQQALGQGPQFIFQYYEEEERQRGNFPDRFSGHQFPNYSSELNVNALLLGDSALYLCASSLGGGGEKLFFGSGTQLSVL.